This T cell receptor (beta chain) was identified in a study of shared T cell receptors in the human thymus. Here immunoSEQ multiplex PCR was the method, and the copy in TCRdb shows in-frame clones only, minus some. The sample includes 600,000 to 900,000 clones, 70% to 90% of them seen just once. Trimming took off 1 base at V and 3 bases at J, with 15 bases between the two ends. The CDR3 contains 16 residues. Germline-derived CDR1 and CDR2 are SEHNR and FQNEAQ (reference sequence). The same data also contributed to another study, on human thymus T cells. This second study says: Obtained as resections during corrective heart surgery, the thymus tissue was then studied. Repertoires from thymus and blood appeared to show biased V and J gene usage. There were highly overlapping thymic repertoires among unrelated individuals, as related research reported.

The sequence derives from a girl less than two years old with a congenital heart defect. The chain has TRBV7-9 and TRBJ1-2; D remains ambiguous. Sample: thymocytes. This CDR3 reads CASSLGGFRIDYGYTF. In nucleotides, the CDR3 is TGTGCCAGCAGCTTAGGAGGATTCCGGATTGACTATGGCTACACCTTC.